This TCR beta chain was sequenced for a study of blood T cell repertoires in COVID-19. Whole-study context: The United States, Italy and Spain were the sources of the acute and convalescent COVID-19 samples. Sources were T cells, B-cell-depleted T cells, or PBMCs; the material itself was cDNA or gDNA.

In the original workflow: For nucleated cells, counts were estimated from reference gene primer amplification. TCRdb keeps only in-frame clones here, not all; method: immunoSEQ multiplex PCR. That table is the source of V, J and clone size, and D and trimming were worked out from the DNA. The sample has roughly 220,000 clones, about four fifths seen once; the top ten hold approximately 1.2%. Trimming removed 4 bases from V and 4 bases from J; junction bases left unmatched: 6. Per germline, CDR1 SGHKS and CDR2 YYEKEE (reference sequence). There are 15 residues in the CDR3. This clonotype was sampled from a woman in her forties with acute COVID-19. This chain links TRBV5-5 with TRBJ2-5; the match to TRBD2 covers 11 bases. Sequencing was carried out using PBMCs or T cells enriched from blood (not recorded which). CDR3 sequence reads: CASSLTSGEGETQYF. The DNA for the CDR3 is TGTGCCAGCAGCCTGACTAGCGGGGAGGGAGAGACCCAGTACTTC.